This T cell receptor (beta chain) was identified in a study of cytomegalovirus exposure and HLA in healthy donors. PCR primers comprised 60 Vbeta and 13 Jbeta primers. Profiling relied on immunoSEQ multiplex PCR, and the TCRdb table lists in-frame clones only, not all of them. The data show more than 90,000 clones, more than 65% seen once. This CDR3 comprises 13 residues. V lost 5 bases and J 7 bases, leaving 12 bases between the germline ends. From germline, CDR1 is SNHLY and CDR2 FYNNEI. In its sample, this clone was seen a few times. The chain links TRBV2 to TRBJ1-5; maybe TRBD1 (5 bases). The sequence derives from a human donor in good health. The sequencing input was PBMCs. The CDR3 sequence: CASSLTVEQPQHF. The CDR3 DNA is TGTGCCAGCAGTTTGACAGTCGAACAGCCCCAGCATTTT.